These 6 T cell receptor beta chains were sequenced from one sample in a study of cytotoxic CD8 clonotypes in ibrutinib-treated CLL. Sequencing was performed with immunoSEQ multiplex PCR; in TCRdb, only in-frame clones are kept and a portion is missing. The sample has tens of thousands of clones; approximately 52% are singletons. Sequencing used PBMCs, obtained after 24 months of ibrutinib treatment. The source of these receptors is a human donor with chronic lymphocytic leukemia.

This clone was seen a handful of times. The CDR3 reads CASSFGLAGAPDTQYF. The CDR3 DNA follows: TGTGCCAGCAGCTTCGGACTAGCGGGAGCCCCAGATACGCAGTATTTT. This rearrangement joins TRBV7-9 to TRBJ2-3; 13 bases match TRBD2. Germline CDR1 SEHNR, CDR2 FQNEAQ (reference sequence). The CDR3 extends over 16 amino acids. Trimming at V came to 3 bases and at J to 4 bases, leaving 4 bases not matched to a gene.

The chain couples TRBV7-2 to TRBJ2-3; D possibly uses TRBD1 or TRBD2 (5 bases each). Germline assignment: CDR1 SGHTA and CDR2 FQGNSA. CDR3 length equals 15 residues. The germline V and J ends were trimmed by 3 bases and 1 base, with 11 bases remaining between them. This chain's CDR3 is CASSLGDAGTDTQYF. CDR3 DNA sequence: TGTGCCAGCAGCTTGGGGGATGCTGGCACAGATACGCAGTATTTT.

This chain uses TRBV11-2 with TRBJ1-1, with D possibly matching TRBD1 (5 bases). Trimming removed 5 bases from V and 3 bases from J, with 16 bases in between. CDR3 length: 15 amino acids. The V gene's germline CDR1 is SGHAT and CDR2 FQNNGV. The CDR3 DNA reads TGTGCCAGCAGCCTCGAAGGGGCCTTTTACACTGAAGCTTTCTTT. Translation gives CASSLEGAFYTEAFF.

V gene TRBV6-4 combines with J gene TRBJ2-3; 9 bases agree with TRBD2. Germline lookup yields CDR1 MRHNA and CDR2 SNTAGT. The CDR3 has 15 residues. V was pared by 4 bases and J by 4 bases, with 6 bases of the junction left unmatched. CDR3 residues: CASSVGTSSSDTQYF. The CDR3 nucleotides are TGTGCCAGCAGTGTTGGGACTAGCTCTTCAGATACGCAGTATTTT.

The chain combines TRBV5-8 with TRBJ2-7; possibly TRBD2 for D (6 bases). Germline V lookup: CDR1 SGHTS, CDR2 YDEGEE. The CDR3 loop spans 16 amino acids. V was cut by 1 base and J by 0 bases, with 14 bases left in between. CDR3 bases: TGTGCCAGCAGCTTGCCCGGGAGCGCCTCCTCCTACGAGCAGTACTTC. Translating it yields CASSLPGSASSYEQYF. The entire variable domain, with the rest obtained from reference TRBV5-8 and TRBJ2-7, is as follows: EAGVTQSPTHLIKTRGQQATLRCSPISGHTSVYWYQQALGLGLQFLLWYDEGEERNRGNFPPRFSGRQFPNYSSELNVNALELEDSALYLCASSLPGSASSYEQYFGPGTRLTVT.

The chain recombines TRBV19 with TRBJ1-2, with a possible D match to TRBD1 (6 bases). This CDR3 has 15 residues. Germline loops: CDR1 LNHDA, CDR2 SQIVND (reference sequence). The germline V and J ends were trimmed by 3 bases and 4 bases, with 15 bases remaining between them. The CDR3 DNA is TGTGCCAGTAGTATTGGAGGGGGGCCCTTCTATGGCTACACCTTC. Its translation is CASSIGGGPFYGYTF.